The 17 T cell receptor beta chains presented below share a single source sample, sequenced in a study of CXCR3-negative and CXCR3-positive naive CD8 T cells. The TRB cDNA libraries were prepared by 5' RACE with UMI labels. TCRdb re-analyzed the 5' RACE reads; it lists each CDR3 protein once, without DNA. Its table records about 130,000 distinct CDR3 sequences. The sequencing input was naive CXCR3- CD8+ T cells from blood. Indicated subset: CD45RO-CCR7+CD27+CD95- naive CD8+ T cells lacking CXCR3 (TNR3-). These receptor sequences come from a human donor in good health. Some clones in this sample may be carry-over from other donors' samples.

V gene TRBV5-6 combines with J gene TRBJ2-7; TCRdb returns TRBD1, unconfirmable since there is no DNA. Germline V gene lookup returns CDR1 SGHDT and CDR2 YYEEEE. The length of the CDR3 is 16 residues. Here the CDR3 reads CASSPGSAGLRYEQYF.

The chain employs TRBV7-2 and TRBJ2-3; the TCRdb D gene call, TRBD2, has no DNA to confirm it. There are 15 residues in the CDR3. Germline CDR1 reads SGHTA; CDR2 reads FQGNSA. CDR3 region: CASSPSSGGLDTQYF.

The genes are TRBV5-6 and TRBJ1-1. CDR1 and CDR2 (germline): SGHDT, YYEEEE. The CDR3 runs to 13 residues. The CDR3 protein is CASSLVTQVRAFF.

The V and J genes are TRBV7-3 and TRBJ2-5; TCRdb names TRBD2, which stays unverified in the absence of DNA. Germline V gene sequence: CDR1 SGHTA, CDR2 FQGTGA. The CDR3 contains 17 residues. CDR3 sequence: CASSLSGDLAGVQTQYF.

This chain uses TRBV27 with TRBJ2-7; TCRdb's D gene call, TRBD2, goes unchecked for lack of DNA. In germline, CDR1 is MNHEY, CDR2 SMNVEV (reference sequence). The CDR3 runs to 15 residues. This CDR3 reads CASSSRTSATYEQYF.

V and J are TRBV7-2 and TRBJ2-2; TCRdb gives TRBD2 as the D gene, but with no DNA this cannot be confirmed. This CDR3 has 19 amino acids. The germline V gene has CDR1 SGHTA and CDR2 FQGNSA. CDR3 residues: CASSNYPGLAGGDTGELFF.

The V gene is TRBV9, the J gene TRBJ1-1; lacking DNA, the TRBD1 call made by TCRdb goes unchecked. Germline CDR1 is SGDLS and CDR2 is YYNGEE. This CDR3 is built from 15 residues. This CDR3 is CASSVVGDSITEAFF. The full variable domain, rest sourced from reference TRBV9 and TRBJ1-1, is DSGVTQTPKHLITATGQRVTLRCSPRSGDLSVYWYQQSLDQGLQFLIQYYNGEERAKGNILERFSAQQFPDLHSELNLSSLELGDSALYFCASSVVGDSITEAFFGQGTRLTVV.

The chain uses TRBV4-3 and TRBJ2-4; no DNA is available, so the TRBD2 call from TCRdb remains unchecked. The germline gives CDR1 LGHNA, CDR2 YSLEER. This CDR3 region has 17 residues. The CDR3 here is CASSQDNLGGPKNIQYF.

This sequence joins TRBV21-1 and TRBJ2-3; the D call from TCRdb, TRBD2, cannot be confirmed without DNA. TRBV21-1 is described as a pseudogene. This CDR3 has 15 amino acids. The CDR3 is CASSRHVGREDTQYF.

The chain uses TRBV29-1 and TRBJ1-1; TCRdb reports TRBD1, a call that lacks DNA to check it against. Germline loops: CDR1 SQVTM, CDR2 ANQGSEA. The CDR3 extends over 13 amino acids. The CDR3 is CSVFDSHNTEAFF.

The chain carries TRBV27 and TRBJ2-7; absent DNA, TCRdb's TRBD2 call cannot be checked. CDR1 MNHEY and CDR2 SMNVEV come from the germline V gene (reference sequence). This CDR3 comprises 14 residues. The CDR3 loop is CASSLRAGSAEQYF.

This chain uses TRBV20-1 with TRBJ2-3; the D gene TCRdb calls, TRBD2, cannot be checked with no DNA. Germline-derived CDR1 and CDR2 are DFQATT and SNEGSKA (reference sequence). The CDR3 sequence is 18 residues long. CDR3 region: CSARPGTSGGPSTDTQYF.

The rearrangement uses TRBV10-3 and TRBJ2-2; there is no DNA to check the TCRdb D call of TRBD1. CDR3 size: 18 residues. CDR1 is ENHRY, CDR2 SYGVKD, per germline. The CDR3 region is CAISESRSLRPLTGELFF.

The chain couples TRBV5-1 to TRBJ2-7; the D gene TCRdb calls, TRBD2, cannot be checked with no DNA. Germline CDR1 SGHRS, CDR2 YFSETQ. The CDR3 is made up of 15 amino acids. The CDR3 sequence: CASSSSGGGPYEQYF.

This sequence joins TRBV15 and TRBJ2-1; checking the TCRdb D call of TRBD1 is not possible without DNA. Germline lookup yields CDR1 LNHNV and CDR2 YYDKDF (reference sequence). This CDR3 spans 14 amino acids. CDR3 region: CATSRGLGAGEQFF.

The chain's CDR3 is CASSQDFDRPVGEQYF. The V and J genes are TRBV4-3 and TRBJ2-7; no DNA is available, so the TRBD2 call from TCRdb remains unchecked. This CDR3 region has 16 residues. Germline V gene sequence: CDR1 LGHNA, CDR2 YSLEER.

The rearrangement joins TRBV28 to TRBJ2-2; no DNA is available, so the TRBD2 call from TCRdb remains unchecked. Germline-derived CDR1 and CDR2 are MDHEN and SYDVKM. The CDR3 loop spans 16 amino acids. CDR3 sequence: CASTAMGQRDTGELFF.